This TCR beta chain was identified in a study of blood T cell repertoires in COVID-19. Clones were read by immunoSEQ multiplex PCR, and TCRdb kept only the in-frame ones, dropping some. The sample contains 450,000 to 500,000 clones, roughly 90% of which appear only once. The CDR3 sequence is 13 residues long. Trimming left V 9 bases short and J 8 bases short, with 20 bases between. Per the germline V gene, CDR1 is SGHKS and CDR2 is YYEKEE (reference sequence). The sequence came from a woman between 18 and 30 years old who had recovered from COVID-19. The source material was PBMCs or T cells enriched from blood (not recorded which). The chain has TRBV5-5 and TRBJ1-2; D remains unclear. The CDR3 sequence: CATNTPGSKGYTF. As DNA, the CDR3 is TGTGCCACCAACACCCCGGGGAGTAAAGGCTACACCTTC.